This T cell receptor (beta chain) was observed in a study of cytomegalovirus exposure and HLA in healthy donors. Study-wide results and limits: Highly shared variants forming one cluster were likely a sequencing artifact.

This clone showed up just a few times. Its antigen is unknown. V lost 3 bases, J lost 3 bases, and 12 bases lay in between. This CDR3 is built from 14 residues. Germline CDR1 is SGHTS and CDR2 is YDEGEE. PCR amplification relied on 60 Vbeta primers (plus 13 Jbeta primers). The data were produced by immunoSEQ multiplex PCR, yet TCRdb's version contains in-frame clones alone and is incomplete. The sample consists of 120,000 to 150,000 clones, about 74% of them appearing once. Sequencing input: PBMCs. The origin of this receptor is a woman aged 40 to 50 in good health and CMV-seronegative. This chain links TRBV5-8 with TRBJ1-1; D perhaps matches TRBD1 (5 bases). The CDR3 loop is CASSWPGVDTEAFF. The CDR3 DNA is TGTGCCAGCAGCTGGCCGGGGGTCGACACTGAAGCTTTCTTT. The whole variable domain, remainder taken from reference TRBV5-8 and TRBJ1-1, is EAGVTQSPTHLIKTRGQQATLRCSPISGHTSVYWYQQALGLGLQFLLWYDEGEERNRGNFPPRFSGRQFPNYSSELNVNALELEDSALYLCASSWPGVDTEAFFGQGTRLTVV.